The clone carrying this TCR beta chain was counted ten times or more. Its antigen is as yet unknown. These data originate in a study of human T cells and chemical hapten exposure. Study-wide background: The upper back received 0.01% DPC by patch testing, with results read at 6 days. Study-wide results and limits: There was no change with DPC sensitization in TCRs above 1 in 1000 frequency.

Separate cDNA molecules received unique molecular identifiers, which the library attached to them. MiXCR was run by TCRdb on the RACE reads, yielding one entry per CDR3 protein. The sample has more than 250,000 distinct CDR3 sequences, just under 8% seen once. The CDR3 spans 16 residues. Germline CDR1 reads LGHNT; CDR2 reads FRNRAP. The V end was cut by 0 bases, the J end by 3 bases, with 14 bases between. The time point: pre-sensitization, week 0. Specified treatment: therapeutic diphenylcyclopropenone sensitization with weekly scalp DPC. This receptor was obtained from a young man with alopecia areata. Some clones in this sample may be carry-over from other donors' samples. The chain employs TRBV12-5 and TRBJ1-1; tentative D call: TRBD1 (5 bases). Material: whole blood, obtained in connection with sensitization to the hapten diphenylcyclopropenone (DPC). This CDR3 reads CASGLVLLGRDTEAFF. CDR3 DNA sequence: TGTGCTAGTGGTTTGGTTCTGTTGGGCAGGGACACTGAAGCTTTCTTT. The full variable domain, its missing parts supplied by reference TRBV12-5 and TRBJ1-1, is DARVTQTPRHKVTEMGQEVTMRCQPILGHNTVFWYRQTMMQGLELLAYFRNRAPLDDSGMPKDRFSAEMPDATLATLKIQPSEPRDSAVYFCASGLVLLGRDTEAFFGQGTRLTVV.